The following is a T cell receptor (beta chain) sequence with its context. Its antigen remains unidentified. No much larger clone exists at a distance of one base, and base qualities are not known. TCR CDR3 regions were amplified from genomic DNA by multiplex PCR using the deep immunoSEQ assay. Extracted genomic DNA from each cell subset was distributed evenly across all wells of several immunoSEQ 96-well plates, and each plate was treated as a replicate. For sorted subsets, around 200 ng genomic DNA, equal to about 30,000 T cell genomes, was loaded into each replicate PCR. Purified libraries were measured with a Qubit 3.0 fluorometer, size-checked on a Bioanalyzer 2100, and measured again with the KAPA Library Quantification kit. Every immunoSEQ 96-well plate was sequenced on a separate single-read 150-cycle Illumina NextSeq 550 flow cell. In the paper's pipeline: The immunoSEQ output contained only junctional sequences without quality scores, so filtering could not match that applied to full-length reads. To assign V/J genes and CDR3, sequences were annotated against IMGT germline references using PyIR, a Python wrapper for IgBLAST v1.9. Reads with weak V/J assignments (E-value above 1e-6), missing CDR3, stop codons, out-of-frame junctions, or ambiguous translated residues were removed. A V3J clonotype was defined by an identical inferred V gene, J gene, and CDR3 amino acid sequence. Percentage overlap between repertoires was computed as shared unique clonotypes divided by the size of the smaller repertoire. Repertoire richness was assessed with RTK rarefaction, the Chao1 estimator, and Recon v2.1 estimates of unobserved clonotypes. For all TCRbeta clonotypes obtained by the gDNA method from a few donors, generation probabilities were computed with OLGA. The source is immuneACCESS, and TCRdb retained only in-frame sequences with V and J called. Part of the clones is not carried over; for the studies checked, unresolved V genes explain less than half of this, and the remainder is unexplained. The V and J calls and clone size come from that table; D and trimming were worked out from the DNA. Counted in this sample were a few million clones; about 90% of them appeared once. Approximately 0.39% of the sample is in the top ten clones.

These data are taken from a study of shared clonotypes between healthy human individuals (dated by TCRdb to the early 2020s). Describing the broader study: The cohort included a few men and a couple of women between 18 and 49 years of age. For each donor, CD4 naive and CD4 memory were each given three plates, CD8 naive was given two plates, and CD8 memory was given one plate. The study deeply sequenced blood TCR repertoires of five healthy adults to estimate repertoire size and the extent of clonotype sharing between individuals. To increase sequencing depth and limit assay-specific biases, TCR repertoire library preparation and sequencing were carried out by different laboratories using diverse techniques. Each donor's leukapheresis produced roughly between roughly 0.85 and 9.5 billion PBMCs. On the study overall, not on this receptor specifically: Pairwise subsampling led to the expectation that sequencing depth would affect the degree of clonotype sharing among donors. Incomplete sequencing was indicated by rarefaction of sorted-subset datasets, despite the large sequencing depth. Because the study included only a small number of donors, the genetic and exposure-history diversity represented was limited. Sampling was restricted to blood, and TCR repertoires in tissues likely differ from the TCR repertoires found in blood. Naive subsets generally had larger estimated clonotype richness than memory subsets. Sharing across a handful of donors was observed for approximately 5% of naive CD4, 3% to 3.5% of naive CD8, roughly 2.3% of memory CD4, and around 0.42% of memory CD8 clonotypes. Compared with non-shared clonotypes, the clonotypes found in all four sorted-subset donors had higher generation probabilities.

The cysteine opens and the phenylalanine closes a CDR3 of 19 amino acids. Of all the DNA, just the CDR3 is kept, 57 bases in frame from base 1. V is shortened by 4 bases, J by 3 bases, and the region joining them spans 24 bases. The germline V gene supplies CDR1 MDHEN and CDR2 SYDVKM. The donors were healthy, HIV-negative adults with no recently reported acute infections or vaccinations. Only Caucasian adults living in Nashville, Tennessee, USA were represented among the donors. CD4+ T cells were enriched through magnetic negative selection, after which naive cells were positively selected on CD45RA and the remaining negative fraction served as the memory subset. Blood was collected by leukapheresis, and PBMCs were isolated by Ficoll-Histopaque density gradient centrifugation and then cryopreserved in liquid nitrogen vapor phase. Analytical flow cytometry was used to check the purity and quantity of each magnetically sorted T cell population. Genomic DNA was isolated from every sorted fraction and measured by UV absorbance on a Nanodrop 2000c.

The chain is made from TRBV28 and TRBJ2-2, and possibly TRBD1, on 7 matching bases. This clonotype was sampled from a man younger than 35 in good health. Some clones in this sample may be carry-over from other donors' samples. The sample was naive CD4+ T cells from PBMCs. The meaning of the sample's cell subset or site label: CD45RA+ positively selected. The CDR3 region: CASSSPGGSAGMDTGELFF. The nucleotides are TGTGCCAGCAGTTCCCCAGGGGGTTCTGCGGGGATGGACACCGGGGAGCTGTTTTTT. With the portions outside the CDR3 filled from the reference TRBV28 and TRBJ2-2 genes, the complete variable region becomes DVKVTQSSRYLVKRTGEKVFLECVQDMDHENMFWYRQDPGLGLRLIYFSYDVKMKEKGDIPEGYSVSREKKERFSLILESASTNQTSMYLCASSSPGGSAGMDTGELFFGEGSRLTVL.